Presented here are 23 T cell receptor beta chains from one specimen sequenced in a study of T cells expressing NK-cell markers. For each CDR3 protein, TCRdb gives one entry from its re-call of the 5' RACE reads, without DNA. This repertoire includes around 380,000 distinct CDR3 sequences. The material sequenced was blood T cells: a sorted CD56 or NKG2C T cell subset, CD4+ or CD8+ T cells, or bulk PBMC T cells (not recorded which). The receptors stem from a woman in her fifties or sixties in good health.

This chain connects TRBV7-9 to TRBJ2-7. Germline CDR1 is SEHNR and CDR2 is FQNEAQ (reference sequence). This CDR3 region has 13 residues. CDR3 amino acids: CASSLPPTGEQYF.

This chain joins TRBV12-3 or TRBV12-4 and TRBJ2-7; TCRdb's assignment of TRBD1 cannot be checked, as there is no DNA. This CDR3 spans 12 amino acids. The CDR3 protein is CASSRVTYEQYF.

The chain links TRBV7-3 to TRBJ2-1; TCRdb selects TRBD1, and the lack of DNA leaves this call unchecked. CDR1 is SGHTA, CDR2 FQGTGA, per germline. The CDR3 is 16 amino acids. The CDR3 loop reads CASSLTPGRIYNEQFF.

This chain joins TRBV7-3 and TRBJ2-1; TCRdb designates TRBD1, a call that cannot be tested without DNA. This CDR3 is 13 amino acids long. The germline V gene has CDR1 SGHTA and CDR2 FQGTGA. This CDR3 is CASSYRGGHEQFF.

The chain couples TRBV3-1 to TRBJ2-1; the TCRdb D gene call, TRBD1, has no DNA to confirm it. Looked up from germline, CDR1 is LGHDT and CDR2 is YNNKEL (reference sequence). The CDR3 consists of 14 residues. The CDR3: CASSQLDRGNEQFF.

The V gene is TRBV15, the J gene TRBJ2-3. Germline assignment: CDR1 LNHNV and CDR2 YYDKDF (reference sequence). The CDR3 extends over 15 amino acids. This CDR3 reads CATSRDSASGDTQYF.

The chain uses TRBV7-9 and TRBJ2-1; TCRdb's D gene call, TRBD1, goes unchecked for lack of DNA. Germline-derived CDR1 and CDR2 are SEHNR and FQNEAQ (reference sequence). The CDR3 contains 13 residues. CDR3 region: CASAMGQGNEQFF.

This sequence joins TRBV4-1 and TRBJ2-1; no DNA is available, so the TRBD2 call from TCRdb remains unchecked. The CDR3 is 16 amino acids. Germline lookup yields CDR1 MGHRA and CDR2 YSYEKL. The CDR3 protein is CASSQVSASGYNEQFF.

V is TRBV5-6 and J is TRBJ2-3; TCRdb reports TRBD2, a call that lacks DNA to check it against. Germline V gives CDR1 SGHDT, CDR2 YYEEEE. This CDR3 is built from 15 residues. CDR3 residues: CASHYSGRAVDTQYF.

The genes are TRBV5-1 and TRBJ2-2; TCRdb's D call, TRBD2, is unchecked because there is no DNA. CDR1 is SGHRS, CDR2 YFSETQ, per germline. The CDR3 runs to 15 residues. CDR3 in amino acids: CASSLRSGSSGELFF. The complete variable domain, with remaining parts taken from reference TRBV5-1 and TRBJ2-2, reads KAGVTQTPRYLIKTRGQQVTLSCSPISGHRSVSWYQQTPGQGLQFLFEYFSETQRNKGNFPGRFSGRQFSNSRSEMNVSTLELGDSALYLCASSLRSGSSGELFFGEGSRLTVL.

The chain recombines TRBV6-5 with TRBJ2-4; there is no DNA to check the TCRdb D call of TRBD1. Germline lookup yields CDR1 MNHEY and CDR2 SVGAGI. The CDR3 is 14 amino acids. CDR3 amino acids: CASSTRDSKNIQYF.

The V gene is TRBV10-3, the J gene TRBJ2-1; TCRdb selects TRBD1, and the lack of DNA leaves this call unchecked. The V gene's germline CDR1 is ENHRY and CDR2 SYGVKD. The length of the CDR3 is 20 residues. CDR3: CAISELGIRQGTSSYNEQFF.

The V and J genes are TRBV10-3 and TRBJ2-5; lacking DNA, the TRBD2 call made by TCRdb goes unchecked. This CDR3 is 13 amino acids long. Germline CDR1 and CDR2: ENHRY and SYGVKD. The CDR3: CATMASGQETQYF.

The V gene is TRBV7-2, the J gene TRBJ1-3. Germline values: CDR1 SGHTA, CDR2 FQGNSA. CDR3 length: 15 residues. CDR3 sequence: CASSSGWLSGNTIYF.

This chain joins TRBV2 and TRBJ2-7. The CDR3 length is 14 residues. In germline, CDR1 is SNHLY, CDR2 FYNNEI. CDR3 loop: CASSVRGGYYEQYF.

The CDR3 spells CASSVGMIEQFF. The V and J genes are TRBV9 and TRBJ2-1. This CDR3 has 12 residues. Looked up from germline, CDR1 is SGDLS and CDR2 is YYNGEE.

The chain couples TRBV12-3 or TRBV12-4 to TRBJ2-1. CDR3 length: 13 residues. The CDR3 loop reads CASSLAEKDEQFF.

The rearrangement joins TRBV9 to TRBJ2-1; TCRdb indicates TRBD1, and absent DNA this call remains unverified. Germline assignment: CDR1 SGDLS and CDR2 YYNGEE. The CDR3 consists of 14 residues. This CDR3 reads CASSVGSPVSEQFF.

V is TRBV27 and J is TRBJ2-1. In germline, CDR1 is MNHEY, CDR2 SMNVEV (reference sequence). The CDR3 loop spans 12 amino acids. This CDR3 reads CASSSFSYEQFF.

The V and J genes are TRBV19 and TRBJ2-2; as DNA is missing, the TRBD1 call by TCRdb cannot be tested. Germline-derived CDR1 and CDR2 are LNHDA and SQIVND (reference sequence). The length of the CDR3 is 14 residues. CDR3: CASSIDPYTGELFF. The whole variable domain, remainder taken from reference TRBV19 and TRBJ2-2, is DGGITQSPKYLFRKEGQNVTLSCEQNLNHDAMYWYRQDPGQGLRLIYYSQIVNDFQKGDIAEGYSVSREKKESFPLTVTSAQKNPTAFYLCASSIDPYTGELFFGEGSRLTVL.

The CDR3 sequence is CASGMDRGTEAFF. The V call is TRBV12-5, the J call TRBJ1-1; TCRdb selects TRBD1, and the lack of DNA leaves this call unchecked. CDR1 LGHNT and CDR2 FRNRAP come from the germline V gene. The CDR3 consists of 13 residues.

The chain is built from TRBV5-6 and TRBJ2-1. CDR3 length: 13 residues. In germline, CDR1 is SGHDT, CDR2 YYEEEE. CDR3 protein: CASSLASYNEQFF.

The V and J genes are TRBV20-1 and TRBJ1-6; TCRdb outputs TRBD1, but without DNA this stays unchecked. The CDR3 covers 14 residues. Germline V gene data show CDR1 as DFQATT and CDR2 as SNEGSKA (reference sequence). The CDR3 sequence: CSVQGRGNNSPLHF.